This TCR beta chain appears in the sequencing data of a study of blood T cell repertoires in COVID-19. In the study overall: The study drew acute and convalescent COVID-19 samples from the United States, Italy and Spain.

The CDR3 covers 13 residues. Trimming cost V 4 bases and J 8 bases, with 12 bases left between them. From germline, CDR1 is SGDLS and CDR2 YYNGEE. Living in 24 US areas, the participants were between roughly 18 and 90 years of age. Cohorts were assigned according to the clinical history that participants reported. Recovered Cohort 3 donors showed two negative PCRs, clearance, or symptom resolution. Produced via immunoSEQ multiplex PCR; TCRdb's table is partial and in-frame only. This sample has 180,000 or so clones, with roughly 80% found just once. The receptor's source is a man over 45 who had recovered from COVID-19. The chain uses TRBV9 and TRBJ2-2; D remains unclear. The specimen was PBMCs or T cells enriched from blood (not recorded which). The CDR3 sequence is CASSRQSGGELFF. The CDR3 DNA reads TGTGCCAGCAGCCGTCAGTCCGGGGGGGAGCTGTTTTTT. The full variable domain, in which reference TRBV9 and TRBJ2-2 provide the parts outside the CDR3, is DSGVTQTPKHLITATGQRVTLRCSPRSGDLSVYWYQQSLDQGLQFLIQYYNGEERAKGNILERFSAQQFPDLHSELNLSSLELGDSALYFCASSRQSGGELFFGEGSRLTVL.